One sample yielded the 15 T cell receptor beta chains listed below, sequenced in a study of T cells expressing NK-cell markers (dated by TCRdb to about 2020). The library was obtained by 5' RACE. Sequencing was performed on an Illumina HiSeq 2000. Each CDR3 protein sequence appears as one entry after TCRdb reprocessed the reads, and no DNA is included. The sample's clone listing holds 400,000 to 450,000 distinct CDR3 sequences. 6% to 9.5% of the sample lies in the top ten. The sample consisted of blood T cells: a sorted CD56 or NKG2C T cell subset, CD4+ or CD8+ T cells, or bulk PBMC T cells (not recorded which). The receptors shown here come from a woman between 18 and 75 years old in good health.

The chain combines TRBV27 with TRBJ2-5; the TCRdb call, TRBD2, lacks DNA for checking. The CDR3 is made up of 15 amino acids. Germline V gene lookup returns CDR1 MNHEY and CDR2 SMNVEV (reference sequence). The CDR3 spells CASSGLAGVEETQYF.

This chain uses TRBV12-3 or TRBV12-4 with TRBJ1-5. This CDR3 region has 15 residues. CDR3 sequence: CASSSRGSKGQPQHF.

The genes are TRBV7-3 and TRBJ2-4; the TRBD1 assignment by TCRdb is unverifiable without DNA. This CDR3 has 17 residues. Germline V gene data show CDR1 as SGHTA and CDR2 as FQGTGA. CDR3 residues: CASSLTRDIEAKNIQYF.

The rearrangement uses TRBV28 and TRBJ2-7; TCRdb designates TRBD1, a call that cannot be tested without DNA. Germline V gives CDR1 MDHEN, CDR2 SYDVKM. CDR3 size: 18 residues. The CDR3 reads CASSFSYRQGRKSGEQYF.

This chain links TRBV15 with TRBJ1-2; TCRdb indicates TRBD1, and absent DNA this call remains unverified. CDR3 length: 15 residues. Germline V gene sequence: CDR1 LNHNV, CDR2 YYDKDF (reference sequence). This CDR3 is CATSRARDSLYGYTF.

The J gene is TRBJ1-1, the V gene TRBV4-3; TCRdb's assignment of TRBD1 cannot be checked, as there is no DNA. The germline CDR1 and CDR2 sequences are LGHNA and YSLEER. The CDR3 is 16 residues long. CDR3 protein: CASSQRWGGRNTEAFF.

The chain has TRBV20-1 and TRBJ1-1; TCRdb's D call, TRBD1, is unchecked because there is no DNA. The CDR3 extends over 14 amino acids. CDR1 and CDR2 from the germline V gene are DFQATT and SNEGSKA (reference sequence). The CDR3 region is CSAPDRSWSTEAFF.

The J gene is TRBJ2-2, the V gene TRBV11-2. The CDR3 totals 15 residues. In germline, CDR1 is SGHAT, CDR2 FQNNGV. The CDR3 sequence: CASSQGSGNTGELFF.

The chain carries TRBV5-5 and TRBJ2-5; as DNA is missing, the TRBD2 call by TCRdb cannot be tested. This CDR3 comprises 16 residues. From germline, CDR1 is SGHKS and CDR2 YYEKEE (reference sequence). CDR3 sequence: CASSLGGPSYQETQYF.

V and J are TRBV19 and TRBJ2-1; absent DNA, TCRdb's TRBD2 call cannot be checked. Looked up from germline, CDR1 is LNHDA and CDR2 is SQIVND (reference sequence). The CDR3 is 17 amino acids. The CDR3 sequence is CASSIRTSGSSYNEQFF.

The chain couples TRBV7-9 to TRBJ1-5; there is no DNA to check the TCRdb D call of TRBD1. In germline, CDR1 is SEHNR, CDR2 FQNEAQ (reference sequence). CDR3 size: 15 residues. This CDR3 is CASSPRTATGQPQHF.

CDR3 loop: CASSLASLGGGAFF. The chain combines TRBV7-9 with TRBJ1-1. Per germline, CDR1 SEHNR and CDR2 FQNEAQ (reference sequence). CDR3 length: 14 amino acids.

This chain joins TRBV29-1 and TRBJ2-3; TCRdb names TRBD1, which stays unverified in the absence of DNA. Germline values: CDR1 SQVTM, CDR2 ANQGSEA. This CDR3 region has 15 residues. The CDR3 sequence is CSVEPWGQTTDTQYF.

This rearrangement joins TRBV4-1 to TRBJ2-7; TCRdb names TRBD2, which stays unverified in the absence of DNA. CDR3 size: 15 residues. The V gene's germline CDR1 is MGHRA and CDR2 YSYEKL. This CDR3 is CASSQGREYPYEQYF.

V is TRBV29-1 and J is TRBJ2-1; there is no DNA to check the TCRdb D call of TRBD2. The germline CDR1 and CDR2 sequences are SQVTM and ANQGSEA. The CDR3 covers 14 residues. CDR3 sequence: CSVEGGPSGNEQFF.